One and the same sample provided the 13 T cell receptor beta chains below, sequenced in a study of blood T cells in healthy people across ages. The second PCR ran roughly 6 to 12 cycles with a sample-barcoded 5' primer and J-beta primers. One entry per CDR3 protein, called by TCRdb with MiXCR from the 5' RACE reads. The table shows hundreds of thousands of distinct CDR3 sequences, with approximately 21% occurring only once. The sequencing input was blood. These receptors all stem from a man between 65 and 80 years old in good health.

The V call is TRBV18, the J call TRBJ1-4; 7 nucleotides agree with TRBD1. After removal of 6 bases from V and 5 bases from J, the junction contained 3 bases not matched to a gene. Germline V gene data show CDR1 as KGHSH and CDR2 as LQKENI. This CDR3 contains 13 residues. The CDR3, as DNA: TGTGCCAGCTCGGACAGGTTAAATGAAAAACTGTTTTTT. This sequence encodes CASSDRLNEKLFF.

V is TRBV4-1 and J is TRBJ2-5; D remains unclear. There are 14 residues in the CDR3. V was clipped by 1 base and J by 2 bases, with 8 bases between them. In germline, CDR1 is MGHRA, CDR2 YSYEKL. For the CDR3, the DNA is TGCGCCAGCAGCCAAGTAGATTTTCAAGAGACCCAGTACTTC. Translation gives CASSQVDFQETQYF.

A remark on this clonotype: Relative to the germline gene, one junction end is altered; a read error may explain this. The CDR3 nucleotides read TGTGCCTGCAGCCTATATGGAGGGTTGGGAGAGACCCAGTACTTC. This codes for CACSLYGGLGETQYF. This chain joins TRBV7-2 and TRBJ2-5, with D perhaps TRBD2 (6 bases). Germline loops: CDR1 SGHTA, CDR2 FQGNSA. This CDR3 contains 15 residues.

Only one count was recorded for this clonotype. The V and J genes are TRBV6-2 or TRBV6-3 and TRBJ2-7, with D possibly TRBD2 on 6 matching bases. V shed 6 bases and J shed 1 base, with 10 bases lying between them. This CDR3 comprises 13 residues. Germline V gene lookup returns CDR1 MNHEY and CDR2 SVGEGT. The CDR3 loop reads CASSSTSSYEQYV. The CDR3 nucleotides are TGTGCCAGCAGCTCGACTAGTTCCTACGAGCAGTACGTC.

A few counts support this clonotype. The chain carries TRBV30 and TRBJ2-7, with TRBD2 identical over 11 bases. CDR1 and CDR2 (germline): GTSNPN, SVGIG (reference sequence). The CDR3 is made up of 16 amino acids. The ends lost 3 bases at V and 3 bases at J; junction bases unmatched: 10. The CDR3 sequence: CAWSLLKGTSGYEQYF. The CDR3 DNA reads as TGTGCCTGGAGCCTGTTGAAGGGGACTAGCGGCTACGAGCAGTACTTC.

The CDR3 here is CASSQDGGLAGKTEQFF. The DNA of the CDR3 is TGTGCCAGCAGCCAAGATGGGGGACTAGCGGGAAAAACTGAGCAGTTCTTC. V usage is TRBV4-2 and J usage is TRBJ2-1; 13 positions agree with TRBD2. CDR3 size: 17 residues. The germline V gene has CDR1 LGHNA and CDR2 YNFKEQ. Trimming cost V 0 bases and J 9 bases; bases outside gene matches: 8.

In this sample, this clonotype turned up a few times. An end of the junction does not agree with germline; a read error may underlie this. The rearrangement links TRBV6-5 to TRBJ2-1; 11 positions agree with TRBD1. The CDR3 has 15 residues. Germline assignment: CDR1 MNHEY and CDR2 SVGAGI. CDR3: CASTTWDRGMNEQFF. As DNA, the CDR3 is TGCGCCAGCACTACCTGGGACAGGGGGATGAATGAGCAGTTCTTC.

This chain links TRBV7-9 with TRBJ1-4, with 9 bases matching TRBD1. The CDR3 is 16 amino acids. The germline gives CDR1 SEHNR, CDR2 FQNEAQ (reference sequence). The junction had 7 bases not matched to a gene; V was cut back by 5 bases and J by 3 bases. The CDR3 is CASSEGQGVANEKLFF. As DNA, the CDR3 is TGTGCCAGCAGCGAGGGACAGGGCGTCGCTAATGAAAAACTGTTTTTT.

This clonotype has only a few counts. Sequence at one end of the junction differs from germline and may be a read error. The chain couples TRBV20-1 to TRBJ2-5; 7 bases map to TRBD2. The DNA end favors TRBJ2-1, so the J call may be wrong. The CDR3 has 13 amino acids. Germline CDR1 and CDR2: DFQATT and SNEGSKA (reference sequence). For the CDR3, the DNA is TGCAGTACTAGCGAGGCGGGTAGCAATGAGCAGTTCTTC. Encoded protein: CSTSEAGSNEQFF.

The chain is built from TRBV12-3 or TRBV12-4 and TRBJ2-1, with 9 positions matching TRBD1. Germline trimming cut 6 bases from V and 0 bases from J; bases unmatched to any gene: 15. The CDR3 runs 19 residues. CDR3: CASRDPGQGSLSSYNEQFF. The CDR3 nucleotides read TGTGCCAGCAGAGATCCGGGACAGGGTTCCCTTAGCTCCTACAATGAGCAGTTCTTC.

This clonotype was seen only a few times. The chain carries TRBV20-1 and TRBJ2-7; 11 bases match TRBD2. Trimming cost V 6 bases and J 5 bases; bases outside gene matches: 12. The CDR3 spans 15 residues. Germline values: CDR1 DFQATT, CDR2 SNEGSKA (reference sequence). CDR3 DNA: TGCAGTGCCTGTATAGCGGGAGGGCCTATAAACGAGCAGTACTTC. Translation gives CSACIAGGPINEQYF.

The rearrangement uses TRBV7-2 and TRBJ1-5; 7 bases line up with TRBD1. The CDR3 has 16 amino acids. Germline V gene sequence: CDR1 SGHTA, CDR2 FQGNSA. V dropped 4 bases and J dropped 4; count of bases not matched to a gene: 10. DNA of the CDR3: TGTGCCAGCAGCTCGACAGGGACGTCGGCAAATCAGCCCCAGCATTTT. Protein: CASSSTGTSANQPQHF. The whole variable domain, remainder taken from reference TRBV7-2 and TRBJ1-5, is GAGVSQSPSNKVTEKGKDVELRCDPISGHTALYWYRQSLGQGLEFLIYFQGNSAPDKSGLPSDRFSAERTGGSVSTLTIQRTQQEDSAVYLCASSSTGTSANQPQHFGDGTRLSIL.

This clonotype was counted between two and nine times. This chain connects TRBV6-5 to TRBJ2-1, with D perhaps being TRBD1 or TRBD2 (6 bases each). The CDR3 runs to 15 residues. V was shortened by 6 bases and J by 0 bases, with 12 bases between the two germline ends. From germline, CDR1 is MNHEY and CDR2 SVGAGI. This chain's CDR3 is CASSGGHGSYNEQFF. For the CDR3, the DNA is TGTGCCAGCAGCGGGGGCCATGGCTCCTACAATGAGCAGTTCTTC.